What follows are 27 T cell receptor beta chains derived from one specimen sequenced in a study of blood T cell repertoires in COVID-19. The data were produced by immunoSEQ multiplex PCR, yet TCRdb's version contains in-frame clones alone and is incomplete. The sample includes 400,000 to 450,000 clones, about nine tenths of them seen just once. The specimen was PBMCs or T cells enriched from blood (not recorded which). Receptors were obtained from a man between 18 and 35 years old who had recovered from COVID-19.

The V gene is TRBV2, the J gene TRBJ1-5; possible D gene TRBD1, 5 bases. The CDR3 is made up of 15 amino acids. Germline CDR1 and CDR2: SNHLY and FYNNEI. The V and J ends lost 2 bases and 3 bases respectively, with 11 bases between them. CDR3 nucleotides: TGTGCCAGCAGTGAACAGGGCAGCTACAATCAGCCCCAGCATTTT. This gives the protein CASSEQGSYNQPQHF.

This chain links TRBV9 with TRBJ1-1, with 7 bases lining up with TRBD1. After removal of 4 bases from V and 4 bases from J, the junction contained 7 bases not matched to a gene. The CDR3 runs 14 residues. Germline V gene data show CDR1 as SGDLS and CDR2 as YYNGEE. The CDR3 DNA follows: TGTGCCAGCAGCTCCCGAGGGGGCCCCACTGAAGCTTTCTTT. Protein: CASSSRGGPTEAFF.

The rearrangement uses TRBV2 and TRBJ2-7; 9 bases match TRBD1. Germline trimming cut 8 bases from V and 4 bases from J; bases unmatched to any gene: 6. The CDR3 contains 13 residues. Germline assignment: CDR1 SNHLY and CDR2 FYNNEI. Here the CDR3 reads CASCRDREYEQYF. CDR3 in DNA: TGTGCCAGCTGCCGGGACAGGGAGTACGAGCAGTACTTC.

This clone was detected once. V is TRBV9 and J is TRBJ1-3, with D tentatively TRBD1 (5 bases). Germline V gene data show CDR1 as SGDLS and CDR2 as YYNGEE. The CDR3 contains 15 residues. With 0 bases removed from V and 4 bases from J, the gap between germline ends came to 11 bases. The CDR3 spells CASSVEGTLGNTIYF. CDR3 DNA sequence: TGTGCCAGCAGCGTAGAGGGGACTCTGGGAAACACCATATATTTT.

The chain joins TRBV6-5 to TRBJ1-3, with 10 bases fitting TRBD1. This CDR3 is 14 amino acids long. Trimming took 9 bases from V and 8 from J; bases not matched to a gene: 10. Germline V gives CDR1 MNHEY, CDR2 SVGAGI. The CDR3 region is CASRDRGEGDTIYF. CDR3 DNA sequence: TGTGCCAGTCGGGACAGGGGTGAAGGGGACACCATATATTTT.

The gene calls are TRBV3-1 (or the pseudogene TRBV3-2) and TRBJ2-2; the match to TRBD2 covers 13 bases. Germline V gene lookup returns CDR1 LGHDT and CDR2 YNNKEL (reference sequence). The V gene end was trimmed by 4 bases and the J gene end by 3 bases; junction bases not matched to a gene: 14. This CDR3 is built from 20 residues. This chain's CDR3 is CASSLFTSGRGGLDTGELFF. The CDR3 bases are TGTGCCAGCAGCCTTTTCACTAGCGGGAGGGGTGGGCTGGACACCGGGGAGCTGTTTTTT.

The J gene is TRBJ2-3, the V gene TRBV12-3 or TRBV12-4; TRBD1 matches at 10 bases. The CDR3 is made up of 12 amino acids. Unmatched junction bases numbered 4, after V lost 6 bases and J lost 10 bases. CDR3 coding DNA: TGTGCCAGCAGCACGGACAGGGGGTCGCAGTATTTT. Its translation: CASSTDRGSQYF.

This clone was picked up a small number of times. J is TRBJ1-6 and V is TRBV30; no firm D call. Germline assignment: CDR1 GTSNPN and CDR2 SVGIG (reference sequence). This CDR3 is built from 14 residues. V was pared by 3 bases and J by 8 bases, with 14 bases between. The CDR3 here is CAWRERIKYSPLHF. CDR3 nucleotide sequence: TGTGCCTGGAGAGAGAGAATCAAGTATTCACCCCTCCACTTT.

This clone was seen once. V is TRBV24-1 and J is TRBJ2-1; D uncertain. Trimming pared 4 bases from V and 5 bases from J, leaving 17 bases between. Germline V gene sequence: CDR1 KGHDR, CDR2 SFDVKD. The CDR3 extends over 16 amino acids. The CDR3 region is CATSDVQPLRDNEQFF. The CDR3 DNA is TGTGCCACCAGTGACGTGCAACCACTAAGAGACAATGAGCAGTTCTTC.

The V gene is TRBV5-4, the J gene TRBJ1-3; TRBD1 aligns across 8 bases. Unmatched junction bases numbered 10, after V lost 4 bases and J lost 1 base. The germline CDR1 and CDR2 sequences are SGHNT and YYREEE (reference sequence). The CDR3 is 17 residues long. CDR3 coding DNA: TGTGCCAGCAGCCCTGGGACAGGAGGGTTTTCTGGAAACACCATATATTTT. Its translation is CASSPGTGGFSGNTIYF.

The gene calls are TRBV19 and TRBJ1-5; 9 nucleotides agree with TRBD1. Trimming removed 1 base from V and 9 bases from J; junction bases left unmatched: 4. Germline assignment: CDR1 LNHDA and CDR2 SQIVND (reference sequence). CDR3 length equals 14 residues. The CDR3 region is CASSIGTGVPPQHF. In DNA, the CDR3 is TGTGCCAGTAGTATAGGGACAGGGGTCCCGCCCCAGCATTTT.

This rearrangement joins TRBV6-5 to TRBJ2-7; TRBD1 might be the D (5 bases). Trimming left V 8 bases short and J 5 bases short, with 13 bases between. The germline gives CDR1 MNHEY, CDR2 SVGAGI. This CDR3 is built from 12 residues. CDR3 sequence: CASGHRWDEQYF. The CDR3 DNA reads as TGTGCCAGCGGGCACAGGTGGGACGAGCAGTACTTC.

The chain links TRBV11-2 to TRBJ1-6; D remains ambiguous. The germline V gene has CDR1 SGHAT and CDR2 FQNNGV. There are 15 residues in the CDR3. V dropped 0 bases and J dropped 7 bases, with 10 bases sitting between them. The CDR3: CASSLELTGNSPLHF. The CDR3 coding sequence is TGTGCCAGCAGCTTAGAGCTGACGGGAAATTCACCCCTCCACTTT.

This rearrangement joins TRBV6-1 to TRBJ1-1, with D unresolved. CDR1 and CDR2 from the germline V gene are MNHNS and SASEGT. V lost 3 bases and J 4 bases, leaving 9 bases between the germline ends. The CDR3 runs 13 residues. For the CDR3, the DNA is TGTGCCAGCAGTGAGGGAGGGTCCACTGAAGCTTTCTTT. Protein product: CASSEGGSTEAFF.

The chain recombines TRBV9 with TRBJ2-1, with a weak D call TRBD1 (5 bases). Germline CDR1 SGDLS, CDR2 YYNGEE. The length of the CDR3 is 16 residues. V was cut by 6 bases and J by 0 bases, with 16 bases left in between. The CDR3 here is CASTQGVVSSYNEQFF. In nucleotides, the CDR3 is TGTGCCAGCACCCAAGGGGTCGTCAGCTCCTACAATGAGCAGTTCTTC.

This clone was observed a handful of times. The V gene is TRBV23-1, the J gene TRBJ2-2, with 7 bases lining up with TRBD2. TRBV23-1 is recorded as an ORF, its role being uncertain. CDR3 size: 13 residues. With 9 bases clipped from V and 2 bases from J, the junction kept 3 bases outside the gene matches. Here the CDR3 reads CARGLNNTGELFF. The CDR3 coding sequence is TGCGCCAGGGGACTAAACAACACCGGGGAGCTGTTTTTT.

This clone has a single count. This rearrangement joins TRBV5-6 to TRBJ2-1; 11 bases map to TRBD2. With 0 bases clipped from V and 6 bases from J, the junction kept 5 bases outside the gene matches. The CDR3 consists of 16 residues. Germline V gene lookup returns CDR1 SGHDT and CDR2 YYEEEE. The CDR3 coding sequence is TGTGCCAGCAGCTTGGGGCTAGCGGGGGGCCCCAATGAGCAGTTCTTC. Translation gives CASSLGLAGGPNEQFF.

V gene TRBV5-6 combines with J gene TRBJ2-5; D might be TRBD1 (5 bases). Per the germline V gene, CDR1 is SGHDT and CDR2 is YYEEEE. This CDR3 is built from 13 residues. Deletions cut 2 bases from V and 1 base from J, with 6 bases between. CDR3 DNA sequence: TGTGCCAGCAGCTTAAGGGGCCAAGAGACCCAGTACTTC. Residues: CASSLRGQETQYF.

The rearrangement uses TRBV2 and TRBJ2-3; no definite D call. V lost 8 bases to trimming and J lost 8 bases, with 11 bases between them. The CDR3 covers 11 residues. CDR1 SNHLY and CDR2 FYNNEI come from the germline V gene. The CDR3 DNA reads TGTGCCAGCCACGGTTCGGGTACGCAGTATTTT. It specifies CASHGSGTQYF.

The V gene is TRBV11-2, the J gene TRBJ1-2; TRBD1 agrees at 9 bases. CDR3 length: 17 residues. Germline V gene sequence: CDR1 SGHAT, CDR2 FQNNGV. The ends lost 5 bases at V and 0 bases at J; junction bases unmatched: 10. The CDR3 reads CASSVTFRDRANYGYTF. The CDR3 nucleotides read TGTGCCAGCAGCGTAACCTTCCGGGACAGGGCTAACTATGGCTACACCTTC.

V is TRBV7-9 and J is TRBJ1-2; 7 bases match TRBD1. CDR1 and CDR2 from the germline V gene are SEHNR and FQNEAQ (reference sequence). There are 15 residues in the CDR3. J lost 2 bases, V lost 4 bases, and 7 bases had no gene match. The DNA of the CDR3 is TGTGCCAGCAGCTACGCCGACAGGGAGAACTATGGCTACACCTTC. Protein product: CASSYADRENYGYTF.

In its sample, this clone was seen once. CDR3 in DNA: TGTGCCAGCAGCCCGCTCACTAGCGGCTCCTACAATGAGCAGTTCTTC. This gives the protein CASSPLTSGSYNEQFF. The J gene is TRBJ2-1, the V gene TRBV14; 8 positions agree with TRBD2. The trim removed 4 bases at V and 0 bases at J, leaving 5 bases unmatched. Germline V gives CDR1 SGHDN, CDR2 FVKESK. This CDR3 is 16 amino acids long.

Here the CDR3 reads CASSQESTGRGGYTF. In nucleotides, the CDR3 is TGCGCCAGCAGCCAGGAATCGACAGGGAGAGGAGGCTACACCTTC. V is TRBV4-1 and J is TRBJ1-2, with 7 bases matching TRBD1. CDR3 length: 15 residues. Germline V lookup: CDR1 MGHRA, CDR2 YSYEKL. Trimming removed 3 bases from V and 8 bases from J; junction bases left unmatched: 12.

The genes are TRBV28 and TRBJ2-3; TRBD1 agrees at 10 bases. This CDR3 spans 18 amino acids. Per the germline V gene, CDR1 is MDHEN and CDR2 is SYDVKM. The V and J ends lost 2 bases and 3 bases, in that order; junction bases with no gene match: 11. The DNA for the CDR3 is TGTGCCAGCAGTTTAACCTCCATCCCGGGACAGGGGACAGATACGCAGTATTTT. Translated: CASSLTSIPGQGTDTQYF.

This chain uses TRBV5-6 with TRBJ1-2; 7 positions match TRBD1. CDR3 length: 15 residues. J gave up 8 bases and V 1 base, and 11 bases lay outside the gene matches. The germline V gene encodes CDR1 SGHDT and CDR2 YYEEEE. This CDR3 is CASSLKRGRPEGYTF. The CDR3 DNA reads as TGTGCCAGCAGCTTGAAGAGGGGGCGCCCGGAGGGCTACACCTTC.

This rearrangement joins TRBV27 to TRBJ2-3; 8 bases are a match to TRBD1. The CDR3 is 14 amino acids. In germline, CDR1 is MNHEY, CDR2 SMNVEV (reference sequence). V lost 3 bases, J lost 5 bases, and 4 bases stayed unmatched. DNA for the CDR3: TGTGCCAGCAGTTTTACACAGGGGGGAGATACGCAGTATTTT. The encoded protein is CASSFTQGGDTQYF.

The V gene is TRBV18, the J gene TRBJ1-5; a weak D match, TRBD1 (6 bases). The germline V gene has CDR1 KGHSH and CDR2 LQKENI. The CDR3 contains 14 residues. V was pared by 5 bases and J by 7 bases, with 15 bases between. The CDR3 nucleotides read TGTGCCAGCTCAGGTTGGGGGCTGAACCAGCCCCAGCATTTT. This gives the protein CASSGWGLNQPQHF.